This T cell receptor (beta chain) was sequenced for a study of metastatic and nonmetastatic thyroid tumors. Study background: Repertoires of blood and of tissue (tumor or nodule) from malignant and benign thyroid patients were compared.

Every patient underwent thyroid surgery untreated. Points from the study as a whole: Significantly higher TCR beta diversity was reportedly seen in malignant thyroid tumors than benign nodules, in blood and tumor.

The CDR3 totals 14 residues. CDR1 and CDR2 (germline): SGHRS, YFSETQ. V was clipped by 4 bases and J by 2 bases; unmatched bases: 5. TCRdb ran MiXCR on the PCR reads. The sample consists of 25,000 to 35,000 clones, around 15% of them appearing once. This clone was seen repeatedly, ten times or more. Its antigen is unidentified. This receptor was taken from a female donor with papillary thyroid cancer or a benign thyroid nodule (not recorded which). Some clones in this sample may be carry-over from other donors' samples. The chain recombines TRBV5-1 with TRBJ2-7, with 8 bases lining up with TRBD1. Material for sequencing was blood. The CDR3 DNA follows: TGCGCCAGCAGCAGGGACAGGCCTACCTACGAGCAGTACTTC. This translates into CASSRDRPTYEQYF.